This T cell receptor (beta chain) originates from a study of long-term antiretroviral therapy in people with HIV. Deletions cut 2 bases from V and 0 bases from J, with 13 bases between. The germline V gene has CDR1 SGDLS and CDR2 YYNGEE. This CDR3 comprises 16 residues. Survey-level resolution applied to immunoSEQ assay v3.0. The repertoire was sequenced with immunoSEQ multiplex PCR; TCRdb's copy has only in-frame clones and lacks some. The data show 15,000 to 20,000 clones, around 88% seen once. Prior to DNA extraction, the samples held about 1-10 million cryopreserved PBMC. Study outcomes and limitations: On ART adherence, viral resistance or therapy changes, no data were available.

With regard to this clone: Its specificity is not known.

The clonotype comes from a woman aged 30 to 39 with HIV. The sequenced sample was unsorted PBMCs, obtained 2.3 to 2.4 years before starting antiretroviral therapy. The rearrangement links TRBV9 to TRBJ2-3; no definite D call. The CDR3, as DNA: TGTGCCAGCAGCGTGCTTCCCGGTCCTAGCACAGATACGCAGTATTTT. Its translation: CASSVLPGPSTDTQYF.